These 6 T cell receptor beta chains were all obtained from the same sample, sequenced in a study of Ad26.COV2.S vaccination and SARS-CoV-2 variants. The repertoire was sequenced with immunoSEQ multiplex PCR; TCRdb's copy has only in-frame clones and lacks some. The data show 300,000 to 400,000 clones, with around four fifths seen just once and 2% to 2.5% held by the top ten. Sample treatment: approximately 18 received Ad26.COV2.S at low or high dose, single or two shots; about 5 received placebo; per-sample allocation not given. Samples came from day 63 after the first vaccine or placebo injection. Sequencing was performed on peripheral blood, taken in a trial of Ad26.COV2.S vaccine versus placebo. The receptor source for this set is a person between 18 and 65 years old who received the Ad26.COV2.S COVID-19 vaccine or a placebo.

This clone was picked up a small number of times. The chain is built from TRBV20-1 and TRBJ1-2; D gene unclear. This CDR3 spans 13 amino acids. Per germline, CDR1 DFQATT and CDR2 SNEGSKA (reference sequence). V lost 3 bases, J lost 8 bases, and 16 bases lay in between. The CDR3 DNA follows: TGCAGTGCTAGTTTCGTTTACGGCATAGGCTACACCTTC. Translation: CSASFVYGIGYTF.

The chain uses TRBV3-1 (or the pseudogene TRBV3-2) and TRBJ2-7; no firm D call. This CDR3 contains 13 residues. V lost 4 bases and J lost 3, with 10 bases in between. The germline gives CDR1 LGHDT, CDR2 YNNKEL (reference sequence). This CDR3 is CASSPFSYYEQYF. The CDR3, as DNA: TGTGCCAGCAGCCCCTTTAGCTACTACGAGCAGTACTTC.

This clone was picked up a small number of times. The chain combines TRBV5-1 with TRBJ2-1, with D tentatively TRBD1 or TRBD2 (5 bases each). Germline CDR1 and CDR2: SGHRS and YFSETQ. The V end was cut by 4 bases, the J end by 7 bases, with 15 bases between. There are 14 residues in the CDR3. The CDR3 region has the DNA TGCGCCAGCAGCGGGACGACTATTAATAATGAGCAGTTCTTC. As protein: CASSGTTINNEQFF.

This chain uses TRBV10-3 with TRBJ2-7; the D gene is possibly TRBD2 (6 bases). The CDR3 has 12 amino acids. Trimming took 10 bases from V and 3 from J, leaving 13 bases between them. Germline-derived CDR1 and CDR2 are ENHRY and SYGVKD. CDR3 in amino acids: CATRGFFYEQYF. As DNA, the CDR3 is TGTGCCACCCGGGGGTTTTTCTACGAGCAGTACTTC.

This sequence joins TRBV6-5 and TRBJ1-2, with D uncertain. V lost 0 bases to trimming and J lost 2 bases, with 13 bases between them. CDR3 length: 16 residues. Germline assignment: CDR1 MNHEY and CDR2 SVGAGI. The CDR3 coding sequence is TGTGCCAGCAGTTACTCGACGGCAGCAACAAACTATGGCTACACCTTC. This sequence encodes CASSYSTAATNYGYTF.

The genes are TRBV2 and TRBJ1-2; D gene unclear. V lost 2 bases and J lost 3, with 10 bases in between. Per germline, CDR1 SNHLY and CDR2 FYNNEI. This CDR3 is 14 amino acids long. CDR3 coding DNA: TGTGCCAGCAGTGAACGGCACCTCTACTATGGCTACACCTTC. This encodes CASSERHLYYGYTF.